This record concerns one T cell receptor beta chain sequence. Its antigen is undetermined. The data are from a study of cytomegalovirus exposure and HLA in healthy donors. The CDR3 contains 12 residues. In germline, CDR1 is SEHNR, CDR2 FQNEAQ (reference sequence). V shed 4 bases and J shed 11 bases, with 14 bases lying between them. The study's findings and limits: Most TCR sequences were uncommon, yet certain public TCRs appeared in many donors. It was reported that the classifier diagnosed cytomegalovirus status with high specificity and sensitivity in both the original and validation cohorts.

The repertoire was sequenced with immunoSEQ multiplex PCR; TCRdb's copy has only in-frame clones and lacks some. Altogether roughly 120,000 clones are present, approximately 87% being singletons, with the ten largest covering 1.4%. What was sequenced was PBMCs. The receptor was derived from a woman younger than 45 in good health and CMV-seropositive. The J gene is TRBJ2-5, the V gene TRBV7-9, with D hard to call. The CDR3 region has the DNA TGTGCCAGCAGCTCGATACAACTGGAGCAGTACTTC. This gives the protein CASSSIQLEQYF. Complete variable domain (other parts from reference TRBV7-9 and TRBJ2-5): DTGVSQNPRHKITKRGQNVTFRCDPISEHNRLYWYRQTLGQGPEFLTYFQNEAQLEKSRLLSDRFSAERPKGSFSTLEIQRTEQGDSAMYLCASSSIQLEQYFGPGTRLLVL.